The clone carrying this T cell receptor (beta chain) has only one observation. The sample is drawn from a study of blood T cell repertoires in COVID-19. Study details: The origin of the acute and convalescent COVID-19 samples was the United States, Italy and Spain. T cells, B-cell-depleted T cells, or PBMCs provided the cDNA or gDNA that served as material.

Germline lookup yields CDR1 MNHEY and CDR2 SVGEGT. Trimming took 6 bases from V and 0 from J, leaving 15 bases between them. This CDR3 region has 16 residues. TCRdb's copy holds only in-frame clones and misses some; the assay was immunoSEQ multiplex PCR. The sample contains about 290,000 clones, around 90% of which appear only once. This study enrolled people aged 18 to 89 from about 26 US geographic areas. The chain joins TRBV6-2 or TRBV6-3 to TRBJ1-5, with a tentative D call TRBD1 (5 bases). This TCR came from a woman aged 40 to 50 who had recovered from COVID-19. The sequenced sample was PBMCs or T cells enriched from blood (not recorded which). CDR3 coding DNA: TGTGCCAGCAGCCCTGGGGGGATTTATAGCAATCAGCCCCAGCATTTT. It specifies CASSPGGIYSNQPQHF.